Each of the 31 T cell receptor beta chains below was sequenced from the same sample in a study of blood T cells in healthy people across ages. For the second PCR, which ran for about 6 to 11 cycles, a sample-barcoded 5' primer and a J-beta primer mix were used. From the 5' RACE reads, TCRdb called clonotypes with MiXCR, one entry per CDR3 protein. The repertoire holds under 2,000,000 distinct CDR3 sequences, roughly 52% seen once, with over 2% in the top ten. The sample comprised blood. The receptors were gathered from a woman aged 40-49 years in good health.

Comment on this clonotype: The junction and the germline gene differ at one end; a read error may be behind it. This chain joins TRBV7-2 and TRBJ1-1; D is unclear. There are 10 residues in the CDR3. The germline CDR1 and CDR2 sequences are SGHTA and FQGNSA. Here the CDR3 reads CGVGNTEAFF. The CDR3 DNA sequence: TGCGGGGTCGGGAACACTGAAGCTTTCTTT.

The rearrangement uses TRBV9 and TRBJ2-1, with D unclear. The germline gives CDR1 SGDLS, CDR2 YYNGEE. CDR3 length: 12 amino acids. V was shortened by 2 bases and J by 3 bases, with 3 bases between the two germline ends. The CDR3 here is CASSVNYNEQFF. The CDR3 region has the DNA TGTGCCAGCAGCGTGAACTACAATGAGCAGTTCTTC. Full variable domain (remainder filled in from reference TRBV9 and TRBJ2-1): DSGVTQTPKHLITATGQRVTLRCSPRSGDLSVYWYQQSLDQGLQFLIQYYNGEERAKGNILERFSAQQFPDLHSELNLSSLELGDSALYFCASSVNYNEQFFGPGTRLTVL.

The chain recombines TRBV11-2 with TRBJ1-1, with TRBD1 matching 7 bases. CDR1 is SGHAT and CDR2 is FQNNGV in the germline V gene. Trimming cost V 3 bases and J 0 bases; bases outside gene matches: 22. This CDR3 comprises 21 residues. The DNA of the CDR3 is TGTGCCAGCAGCTTCTTTCCCGTCGGGTCGGGACAGATAGGAATGAACACTGAAGCTTTCTTT. Its translation is CASSFFPVGSGQIGMNTEAFF. Complete variable domain (other parts from reference TRBV11-2 and TRBJ1-1): EAGVAQSPRYKIIEKRQSVAFWCNPISGHATLYWYQQILGQGPKLLIQFQNNGVVDDSQLPKDRFSAERLKGVDSTLKIQPAKLEDSAVYLCASSFFPVGSGQIGMNTEAFFGQGTRLTVV.

V gene TRBV12-3 or TRBV12-4 combines with J gene TRBJ2-1, with D possibly TRBD1 on 6 matching bases. The CDR3 sequence is 13 residues long. Deletions cut 6 bases from V and 9 bases from J, with 15 bases between. The CDR3 spells CASSPQGYGEQFF. CDR3 coding DNA: TGTGCCAGCAGCCCCCAGGGGTACGGTGAGCAGTTCTTC.

This clonotype was found many times. The V and J genes are TRBV11-2 and TRBJ2-7; TRBD1 matches at 9 bases. The ends lost 11 bases at V and 1 base at J; junction bases unmatched: 9. This CDR3 is built from 14 residues. Germline assignment: CDR1 SGHAT and CDR2 FQNNGV. CDR3: CASQRDRASYEQYF. CDR3 sequence (DNA): TGTGCCTCTCAGCGGGACAGGGCATCCTACGAGCAGTACTTC.

J is TRBJ1-2 and V is TRBV7-2; no clear D. Per germline, CDR1 SGHTA and CDR2 FQGNSA. V was clipped by 3 bases and J by 4 bases, with 9 bases between them. This CDR3 comprises 13 residues. Here the CDR3 DNA reads TGTGCCAGCAGCTTGATTACGGCCTATGGCTACACCTTC. Protein sequence: CASSLITAYGYTF.

The J gene is TRBJ2-7, the V gene TRBV5-1; TRBD1 matches at 7 bases. Trimming removed 4 bases from V and 6 bases from J; junction bases left unmatched: 10. CDR3 length: 14 amino acids. From germline, CDR1 is SGHRS and CDR2 YFSETQ. CDR3 sequence (DNA): TGCGCCAGCAGCCCTCGACAGGGTGACGGCGAGCAGTACTTC. Protein: CASSPRQGDGEQYF.

The rearrangement uses TRBV20-1 and TRBJ1-5, with 7 positions matching TRBD1. Germline CDR1 and CDR2: DFQATT and SNEGSKA (reference sequence). With 8 bases clipped from V and 4 bases from J, the junction kept 11 bases outside the gene matches. The CDR3 spans 14 residues. DNA for the CDR3: TGCAGTTCGAACAGGGGATTTGGGAATCAGCCCCAGCATTTT. This gives the protein CSSNRGFGNQPQHF.

V and J are TRBV7-3 and TRBJ2-6; no clear D gene. This CDR3 contains 16 residues. V was clipped by 2 bases and J by 0 bases, with 8 bases between them. Germline values: CDR1 SGHTA, CDR2 FQGTGA. The CDR3 bases are TGTGCCAGCAGCTTATATCTCCTCTCTGGGGCCAACGTCCTGACTTTC. It codes for CASSLYLLSGANVLTF.

There are a few counts of this clonotype. The chain has TRBV3-1 and TRBJ2-7, with TRBD1 identical over 7 bases. Germline CDR1 and CDR2: LGHDT and YNNKEL (reference sequence). The CDR3 extends over 14 amino acids. The V segment lost 1 base and the J segment 4 bases; nucleotides outside the gene matches: 4. This CDR3 is CASSQARQGYEQYF. CDR3 DNA: TGTGCCAGCAGCCAAGCAAGACAGGGTTACGAGCAGTACTTC.

This clonotype was picked up a small number of times. The CDR3 sequence: CSVEMDTTYEQYF. CDR3 coding DNA: TGCAGCGTTGAAATGGACACCACCTACGAGCAGTACTTC. The genes are TRBV29-1 and TRBJ2-7; perhaps TRBD1 as D (5 bases). The CDR3 is made up of 13 amino acids. The germline gives CDR1 SQVTM, CDR2 ANQGSEA. The germline V and J ends were trimmed by 2 bases and 2 bases, with 10 bases remaining between them.

V is TRBV28 and J is TRBJ1-6; D gene uncertain. From germline, CDR1 is MDHEN and CDR2 SYDVKM. Trimming removed 6 bases from V and 0 bases from J, with 15 bases in between. The CDR3 length is 17 residues. This CDR3 reads CASRRPILSSYNSPLHF. The CDR3 nucleotides read TGTGCCAGCAGAAGGCCTATATTGAGCTCCTATAATTCACCCCTCCACTTT.

This clonotype was observed a single time. CDR3 DNA sequence: TGCAGTGCCTCGATTTCCGGGACGGGCCTCTGCGAGCAGTACTTC. It codes for CSASISGTGLCEQYF. V is TRBV20-1 and J is TRBJ2-7; D tentatively fits TRBD1 or TRBD2 (5 bases each). The CDR3 length is 15 residues. The V and J ends lost 6 bases and 6 bases respectively, with 24 bases between them. Germline CDR1 reads DFQATT; CDR2 reads SNEGSKA (reference sequence).

This clonotype occurred a few times. V is TRBV29-1 and J is TRBJ2-1; 9 nucleotides line up with TRBD1. The V gene end was trimmed by 7 bases and the J gene end by 5 bases; junction bases not matched to a gene: 0. The CDR3 runs 11 residues. Germline CDR1 SQVTM, CDR2 ANQGSEA. The chain's CDR3 is CSGDRDNEQFF. The CDR3 nucleotides are TGCAGCGGGGACAGGGACAATGAGCAGTTCTTC.

This clonotype was seen once. This chain uses TRBV20-1 with TRBJ2-1; maybe TRBD2 (6 bases). The CDR3 consists of 13 residues. Germline V gene lookup returns CDR1 DFQATT and CDR2 SNEGSKA (reference sequence). V was trimmed by 3 bases and J by 9 bases, leaving 15 bases between them. For the CDR3, the DNA is TGCAGTGCTAGTGTTTCTAGCGTGGGTGAGCAGTTCTTC. Translated, it gives CSASVSSVGEQFF.

This chain uses TRBV20-1 with TRBJ2-4, with TRBD1 matching 10 bases. In germline, CDR1 is DFQATT, CDR2 SNEGSKA (reference sequence). This CDR3 is 19 amino acids long. V trimming: 4 bases; J trimming: 0 bases; junction bases outside the gene matches: 15. In nucleotides, the CDR3 is TGCAGTGCTAACCCTGGTGGGACAGGGGTAATCATAGCCAAAAACATTCAGTACTTC. Translated, it gives CSANPGGTGVIIAKNIQYF.

This clonotype has just a few counts. This chain links TRBV10-2 with TRBJ2-3; 9 nucleotides align to TRBD1. CDR1 WSHSY and CDR2 SAAADI come from the germline V gene. The CDR3 spans 16 residues. The J segment lost 0 bases and the V segment lost 6 bases, leaving 7 bases of the junction unmatched. CDR3 nucleotide sequence: TGCGCCAGCAGCCACTCCGGGACAGGGAGCACAGATACGCAGTATTTT. Translation: CASSHSGTGSTDTQYF.

The rearrangement uses TRBV29-1 and TRBJ2-7; D perhaps matches TRBD1 (6 bases). The CDR3 covers 14 residues. Germline-derived CDR1 and CDR2 are SQVTM and ANQGSEA. The V end was cut by 6 bases, the J end by 5 bases, with 20 bases between. CDR3 region: CSVLLGQGWDEQYF. CDR3 DNA: TGCAGCGTCCTTTTGGGGCAGGGGTGGGACGAGCAGTACTTC.

Notes on this clonotype: A much larger clone lies one base from this, so it may be a read error. J is TRBJ2-7 and V is TRBV5-4, with D unresolved. Trimming took off 0 bases at V and 3 bases at J, with 10 bases between the two ends. Germline loops: CDR1 SGHNT, CDR2 YYREEE (reference sequence). This CDR3 is 14 amino acids long. Here the CDR3 reads CASSLDGALYEQYF. The CDR3 nucleotides are TGTGCCAGCAGCTTGGACGGAGCTCTCTACGAGCAGTACTTC.

The chain recombines TRBV28 with TRBJ2-5; possible D gene TRBD2, 6 bases. Germline CDR1 MDHEN, CDR2 SYDVKM. The CDR3 is 13 residues long. The V gene lost 7 bases and the J gene lost 1 base, with 10 bases spanning the gap. The CDR3 protein is CASTNGGQETQYF. The CDR3 nucleotides are TGTGCCAGCACCAACGGGGGCCAAGAGACCCAGTACTTC.

The chain links TRBV25-1 to TRBJ2-6; the match to TRBD1 covers 7 bases. Trimming took 4 bases from V and 0 from J; bases not matched to a gene: 9. From germline, CDR1 is MGHDK and CDR2 SYGVNS. The CDR3 has 18 residues. The CDR3 DNA is TGTGCCAGCAGTGGTTACAGGGGATTCCTCTCTGGGGCCAACGTCCTGACTTTC. Translated, it gives CASSGYRGFLSGANVLTF.

A few counts support this clonotype. The gene calls are TRBV18 and TRBJ2-7, with a tentative D call TRBD2 (5 bases). The V gene's germline CDR1 is KGHSH and CDR2 LQKENI. V dropped 0 bases and J dropped 3 bases, with 9 bases sitting between them. The CDR3 runs 14 residues. The DNA for the CDR3 is TGTGCCAGCTCACCACCGGAGGTATTCTACGAGCAGTACTTC. Its protein product is CASSPPEVFYEQYF.

A note on this clonotype: Its ends do not fully match the called genes, so a read error is possible. V and J are TRBV7-9 and TRBJ2-4; D tentatively reads TRBD1 or TRBD2 (5 bases each). In germline, CDR1 is SEHNR, CDR2 FQNEAQ (reference sequence). This CDR3 is 18 amino acids long. The CDR3 region has the DNA TGTGCCGGCAGCGAAGGGACCGAAATGACTCTAGCCAAAAACATTCAGTACTTC. Translating it yields CAGSEGTEMTLAKNIQYF.

The J gene is TRBJ2-7, the V gene TRBV27; 11 bases align to TRBD2. Germline V lookup: CDR1 MNHEY, CDR2 SMNVEV (reference sequence). The CDR3 has 17 amino acids. After removal of 8 bases from V and 2 bases from J, the junction contained 14 bases not matched to a gene. The CDR3, as DNA: TGTGCCAGCGGCTCCCCCTTACTAGCGGGGGATACCTACGAGCAGTACTTC. Protein: CASGSPLLAGDTYEQYF.

V is TRBV4-2 and J is TRBJ1-2, with TRBD1 matching over 8 bases. This CDR3 is built from 14 residues. The J segment lost 7 bases and the V segment lost 4 bases, leaving 8 bases of the junction unmatched. Germline CDR1 reads LGHNA; CDR2 reads YNFKEQ. The CDR3 reads CASSLRTGLLGYTF. CDR3 sequence (DNA): TGTGCCAGCAGCCTTCGGACAGGGCTACTTGGCTACACCTTC.

The V and J genes are TRBV5-6 and TRBJ2-7, with D perhaps TRBD2 (5 bases). Germline CDR1 SGHDT, CDR2 YYEEEE. V was shortened by 3 bases and J by 3 bases, with 31 bases between the two germline ends. CDR3 length equals 20 residues. The CDR3 is CASSYDTNYFLPDGNYEQYF. The CDR3 region has the DNA TGTGCCAGCAGCTATGATACAAATTACTTTTTACCGGACGGGAACTACGAGCAGTACTTC.

The chain carries TRBV2 and TRBJ2-1; no clear D gene. Germline V gives CDR1 SNHLY, CDR2 FYNNEI. V was cut by 8 bases and J by 3 bases, with 11 bases left in between. The CDR3 is 13 residues long. CDR3 loop: CASRGPVYNEQFF. CDR3 DNA: TGTGCCAGCCGCGGCCCCGTCTACAATGAGCAGTTCTTC. Full variable domain (missing parts from reference TRBV2 and TRBJ2-1): EPEVTQTPSHQVTQMGQEVILRCVPISNHLYFYWYRQILGQKVEFLVSFYNNEISEKSEIFDDQFSVERPDGSNFTLKIRSTKLEDSAMYFCASRGPVYNEQFFGPGTRLTVL.

The chain uses TRBV9 and TRBJ2-7; 11 positions match TRBD2. The CDR3 loop spans 19 amino acids. With 0 bases clipped from V and 0 bases from J, the junction kept 11 bases outside the gene matches. Germline CDR1 and CDR2: SGDLS and YYNGEE. The CDR3 DNA reads TGTGCCAGCAGCGTAGGAGGGGTAGCGGGGGGGCCTTCCTCCTACGAGCAGTACTTC. Translating it yields CASSVGGVAGGPSSYEQYF.

V usage is TRBV12-3 or TRBV12-4 and J usage is TRBJ1-4; a weak D match, TRBD1 (6 bases). There are 15 residues in the CDR3. Trimming shortened V by 4 bases and J by 5 bases, and 14 bases separated the two germline ends. The CDR3 nucleotides are TGTGCCAGCAGTTCCCGGACAGTTTTCAATGAAAAACTGTTTTTT. Translated, it gives CASSSRTVFNEKLFF.

The rearrangement links TRBV2 to TRBJ2-1; 7 bases line up with TRBD2. In germline, CDR1 is SNHLY, CDR2 FYNNEI. V lost 7 bases to trimming and J lost 2 bases; unmatched junction nucleotides: 2. CDR3 length: 13 amino acids. CDR3 sequence: CASMGRAYNEQFF. In DNA, the CDR3 is TGTGCCAGCATGGGGAGGGCCTACAATGAGCAGTTCTTC.

This chain joins TRBV7-8 and TRBJ2-7; D gene unclear. CDR3 length equals 16 residues. Germline assignment: CDR1 SGHVS and CDR2 FQNEAQ. V lost 1 base, J lost 0 bases, and 13 bases lay in between. CDR3 in DNA: TGTGCCAGCAGCTTAGTCTTGGCCAGCAGCTCCTACGAGCAGTACTTC. Residues: CASSLVLASSSYEQYF.